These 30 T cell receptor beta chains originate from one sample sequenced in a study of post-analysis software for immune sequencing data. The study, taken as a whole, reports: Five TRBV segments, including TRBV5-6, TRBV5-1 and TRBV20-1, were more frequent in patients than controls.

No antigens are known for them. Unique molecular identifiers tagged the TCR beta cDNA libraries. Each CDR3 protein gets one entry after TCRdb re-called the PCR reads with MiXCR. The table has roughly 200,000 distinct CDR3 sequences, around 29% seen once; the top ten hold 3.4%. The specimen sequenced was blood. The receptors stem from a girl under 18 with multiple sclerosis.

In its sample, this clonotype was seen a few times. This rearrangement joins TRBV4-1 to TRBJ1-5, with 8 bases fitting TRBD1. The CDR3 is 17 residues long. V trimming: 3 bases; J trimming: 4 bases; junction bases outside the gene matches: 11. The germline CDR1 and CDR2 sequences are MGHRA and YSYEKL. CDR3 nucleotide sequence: TGCGCCAGCAGCCAGCCCTTGGGGGACAGGTATAATCAGCCCCAGCATTTT. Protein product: CASSQPLGDRYNQPQHF.

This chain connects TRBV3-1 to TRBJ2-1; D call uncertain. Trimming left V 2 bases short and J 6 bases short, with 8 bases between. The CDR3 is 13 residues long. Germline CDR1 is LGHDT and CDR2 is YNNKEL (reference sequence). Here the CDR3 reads CASSQPTTNEQFF. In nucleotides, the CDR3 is TGTGCCAGCAGCCAACCGACGACCAATGAGCAGTTCTTC.

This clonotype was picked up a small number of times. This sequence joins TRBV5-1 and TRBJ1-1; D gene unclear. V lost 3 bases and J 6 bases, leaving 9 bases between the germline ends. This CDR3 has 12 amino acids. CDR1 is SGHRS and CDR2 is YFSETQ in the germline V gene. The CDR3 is CASSWRDSEAFF. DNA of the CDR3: TGCGCCAGCAGCTGGAGGGATTCTGAAGCTTTCTTT.

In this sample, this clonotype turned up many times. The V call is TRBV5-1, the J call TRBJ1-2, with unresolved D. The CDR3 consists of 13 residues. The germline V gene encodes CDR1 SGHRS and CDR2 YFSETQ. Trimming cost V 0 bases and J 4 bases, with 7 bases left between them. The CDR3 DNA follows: TGCGCCAGCAGCTTGGGGACGGCCTATGGCTACACCTTC. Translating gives CASSLGTAYGYTF.

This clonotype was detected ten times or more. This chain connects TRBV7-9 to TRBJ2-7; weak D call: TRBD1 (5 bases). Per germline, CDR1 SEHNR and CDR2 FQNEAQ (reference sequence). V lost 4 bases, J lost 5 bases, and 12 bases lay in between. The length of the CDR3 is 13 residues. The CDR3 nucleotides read TGTGCCAGCAGCTGGGGCTTTTTGGACGAGCAGTACTTC. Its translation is CASSWGFLDEQYF.

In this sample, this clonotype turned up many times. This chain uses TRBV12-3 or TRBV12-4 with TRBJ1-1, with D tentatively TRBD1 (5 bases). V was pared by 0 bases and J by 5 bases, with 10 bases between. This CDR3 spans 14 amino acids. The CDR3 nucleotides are TGTGCCAGCAGTTTAGCCAGGGTTGGGACTGAAGCTTTCTTT. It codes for CASSLARVGTEAFF.

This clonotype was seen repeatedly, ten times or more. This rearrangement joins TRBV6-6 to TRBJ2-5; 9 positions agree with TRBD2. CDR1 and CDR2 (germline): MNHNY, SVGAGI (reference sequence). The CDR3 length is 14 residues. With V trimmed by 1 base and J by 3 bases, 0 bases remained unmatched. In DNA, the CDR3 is TGTGCCAGCAGTTACTGGACTAGCGAAGAGACCCAGTACTTC. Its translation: CASSYWTSEETQYF.

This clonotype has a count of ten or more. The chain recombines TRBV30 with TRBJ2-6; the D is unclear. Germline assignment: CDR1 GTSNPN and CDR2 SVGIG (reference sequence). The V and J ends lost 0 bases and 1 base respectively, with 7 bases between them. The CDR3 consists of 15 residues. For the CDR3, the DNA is TGTGCCTGGAGTGTCCGCCCTTCTGGGGCCAACGTCCTGACTTTC. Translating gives CAWSVRPSGANVLTF.

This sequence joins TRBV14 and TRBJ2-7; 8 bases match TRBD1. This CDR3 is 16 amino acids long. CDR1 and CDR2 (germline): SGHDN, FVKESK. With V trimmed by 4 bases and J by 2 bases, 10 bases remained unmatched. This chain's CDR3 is CASSRRTGLHPYEQYF. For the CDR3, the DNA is TGTGCCAGCAGCCGGCGGACAGGGTTACATCCCTACGAGCAGTACTTC.

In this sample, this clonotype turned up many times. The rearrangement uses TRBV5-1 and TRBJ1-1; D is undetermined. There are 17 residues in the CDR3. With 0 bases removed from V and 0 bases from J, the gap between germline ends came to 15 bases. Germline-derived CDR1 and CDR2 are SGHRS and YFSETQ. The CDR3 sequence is CASSLGPAIGLNTEAFF. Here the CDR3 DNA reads TGCGCCAGCAGCTTGGGCCCCGCTATCGGATTGAACACTGAAGCTTTCTTT. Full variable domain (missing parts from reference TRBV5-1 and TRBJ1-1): KAGVTQTPRYLIKTRGQQVTLSCSPISGHRSVSWYQQTPGQGLQFLFEYFSETQRNKGNFPGRFSGRQFSNSRSEMNVSTLELGDSALYLCASSLGPAIGLNTEAFFGQGTRLTVV.

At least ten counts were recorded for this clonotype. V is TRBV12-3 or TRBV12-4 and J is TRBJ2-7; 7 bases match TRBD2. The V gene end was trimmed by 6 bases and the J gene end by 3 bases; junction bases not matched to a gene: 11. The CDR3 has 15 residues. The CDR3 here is CASRLLLAENYEQYF. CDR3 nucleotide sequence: TGTGCCAGCAGGCTCCTTCTAGCGGAAAACTACGAGCAGTACTTC.

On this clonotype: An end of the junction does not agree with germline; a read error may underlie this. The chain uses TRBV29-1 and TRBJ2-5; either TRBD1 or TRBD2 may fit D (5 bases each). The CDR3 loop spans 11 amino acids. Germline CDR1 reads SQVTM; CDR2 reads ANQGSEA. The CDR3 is CSVRQRETQCF. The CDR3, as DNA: TGCAGTGTACGACAGAGGGAGACCCAGTGCTTC.

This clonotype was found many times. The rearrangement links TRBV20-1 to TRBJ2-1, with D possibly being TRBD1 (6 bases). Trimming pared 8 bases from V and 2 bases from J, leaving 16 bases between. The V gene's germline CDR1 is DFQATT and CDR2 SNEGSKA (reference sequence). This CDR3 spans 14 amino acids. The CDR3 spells CSTSHRETYNEQFF. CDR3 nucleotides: TGCAGTACTTCGCACAGGGAAACCTACAATGAGCAGTTCTTC.

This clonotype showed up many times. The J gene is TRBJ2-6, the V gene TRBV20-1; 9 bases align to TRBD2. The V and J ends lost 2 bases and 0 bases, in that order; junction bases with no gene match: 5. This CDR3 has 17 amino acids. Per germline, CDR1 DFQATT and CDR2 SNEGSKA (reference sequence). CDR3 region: CSARSLAGRSGANVLTF. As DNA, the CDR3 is TGCAGTGCTAGATCCCTAGCGGGGCGCTCTGGGGCCAACGTCCTGACTTTC.

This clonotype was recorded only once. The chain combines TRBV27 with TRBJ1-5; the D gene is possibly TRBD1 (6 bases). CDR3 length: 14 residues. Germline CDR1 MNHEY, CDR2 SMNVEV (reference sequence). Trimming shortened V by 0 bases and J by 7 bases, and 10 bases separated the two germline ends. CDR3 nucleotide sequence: TGTGCCAGCAGTTTATCTACAGGGTCACAGCCCCAGCATTTT. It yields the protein CASSLSTGSQPQHF.

CDR3 in DNA: TGCAGCGTTGGACAGTTAACTGAAGCTTTCTTT. This sequence encodes CSVGQLTEAFF. The chain carries TRBV29-1 and TRBJ1-1; D may be TRBD1 (5 bases). The CDR3 length is 11 residues. Trimming left V 4 bases short and J 5 bases short, with 8 bases between. Germline CDR1 is SQVTM and CDR2 is ANQGSEA.

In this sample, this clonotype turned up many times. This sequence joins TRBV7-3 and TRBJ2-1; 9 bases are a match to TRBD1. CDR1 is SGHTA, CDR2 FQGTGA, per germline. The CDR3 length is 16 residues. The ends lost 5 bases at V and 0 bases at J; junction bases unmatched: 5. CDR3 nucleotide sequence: TGTGCCAGCAGCCCCGAGGGACAGGGCTCCTACAATGAGCAGTTCTTC. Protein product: CASSPEGQGSYNEQFF.

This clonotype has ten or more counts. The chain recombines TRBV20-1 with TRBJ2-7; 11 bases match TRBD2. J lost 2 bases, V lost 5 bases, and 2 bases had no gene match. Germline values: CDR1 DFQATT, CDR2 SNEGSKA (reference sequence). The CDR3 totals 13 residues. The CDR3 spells CSAFSGGAYEQYF. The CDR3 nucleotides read TGCAGTGCTTTTAGCGGGGGGGCCTACGAGCAGTACTTC.

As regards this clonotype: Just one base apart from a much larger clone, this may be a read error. CDR3 residues: CANSWGTSKVTDTQYF. The CDR3 DNA reads TGTGCCAACAGTTGGGGGACGTCTAAAGTCACAGATACGCAGTATTTT. The chain employs TRBV28 and TRBJ2-3, with D perhaps matching TRBD1 or TRBD2 (5 bases each). The CDR3 extends over 16 amino acids. CDR1 and CDR2 (germline): MDHEN, SYDVKM.

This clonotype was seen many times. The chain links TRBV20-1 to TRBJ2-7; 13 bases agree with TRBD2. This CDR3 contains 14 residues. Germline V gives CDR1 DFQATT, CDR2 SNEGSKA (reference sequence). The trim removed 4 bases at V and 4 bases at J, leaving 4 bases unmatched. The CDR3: CSATTLAGGYEQYF. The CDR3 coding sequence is TGCAGTGCTACGACACTAGCGGGAGGGTACGAGCAGTACTTC.

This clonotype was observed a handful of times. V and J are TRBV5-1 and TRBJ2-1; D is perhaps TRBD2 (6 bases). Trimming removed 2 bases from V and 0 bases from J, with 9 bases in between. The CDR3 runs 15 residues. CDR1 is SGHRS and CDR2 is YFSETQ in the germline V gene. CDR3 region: CASSFDGSSYNEQFF. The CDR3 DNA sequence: TGCGCCAGCAGCTTCGACGGGAGCTCCTACAATGAGCAGTTCTTC.

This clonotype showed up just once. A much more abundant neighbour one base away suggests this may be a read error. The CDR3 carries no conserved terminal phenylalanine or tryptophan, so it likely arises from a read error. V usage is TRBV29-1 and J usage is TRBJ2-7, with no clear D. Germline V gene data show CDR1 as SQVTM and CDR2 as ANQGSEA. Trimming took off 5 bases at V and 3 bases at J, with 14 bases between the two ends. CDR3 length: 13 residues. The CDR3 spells CSVSLSGFYEQYC. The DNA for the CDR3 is TGCAGCGTTTCCTTGTCGGGTTTCTACGAGCAGTACTGC.

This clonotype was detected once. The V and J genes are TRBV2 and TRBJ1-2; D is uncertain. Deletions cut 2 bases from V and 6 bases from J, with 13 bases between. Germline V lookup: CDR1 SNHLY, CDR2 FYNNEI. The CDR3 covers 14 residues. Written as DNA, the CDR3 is TGTGCCAGCAGTGAACGCCGAATCGACCATGGCTACACCTTC. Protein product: CASSERRIDHGYTF.

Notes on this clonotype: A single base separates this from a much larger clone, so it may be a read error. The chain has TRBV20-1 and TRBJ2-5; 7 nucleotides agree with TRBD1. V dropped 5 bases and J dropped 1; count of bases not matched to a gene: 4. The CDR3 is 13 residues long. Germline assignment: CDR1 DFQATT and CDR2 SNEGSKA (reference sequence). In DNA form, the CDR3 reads TGCAGTGCTCTGGACAGGCCCCAAGAGACCCAGTACTTC. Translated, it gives CSALDRPQETQYF.

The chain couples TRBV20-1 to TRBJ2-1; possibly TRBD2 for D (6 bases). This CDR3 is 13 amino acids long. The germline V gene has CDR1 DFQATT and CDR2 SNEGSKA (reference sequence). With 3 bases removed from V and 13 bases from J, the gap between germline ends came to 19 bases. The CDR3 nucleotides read TGCAGTGCTAGGACCCTACTAGCATGTCCTCAGTTCTTC. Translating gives CSARTLLACPQFF.

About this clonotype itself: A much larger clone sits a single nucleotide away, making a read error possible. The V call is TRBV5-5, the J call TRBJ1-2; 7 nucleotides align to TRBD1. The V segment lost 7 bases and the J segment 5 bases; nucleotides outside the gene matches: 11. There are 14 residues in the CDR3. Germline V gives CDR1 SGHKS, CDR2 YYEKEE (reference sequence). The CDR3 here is CASGGSTGHYGYTF. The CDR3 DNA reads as TGTGCCAGCGGCGGATCGACAGGGCATTATGGCTACACCTTC.

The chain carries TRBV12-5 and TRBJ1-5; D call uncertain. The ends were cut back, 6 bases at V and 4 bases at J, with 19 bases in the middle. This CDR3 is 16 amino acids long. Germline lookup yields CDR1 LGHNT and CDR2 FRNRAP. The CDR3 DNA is TGTGCTAGTGGCAAAGCCGACAATCAGGATAATCAGCCCCAGCATTTT. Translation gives CASGKADNQDNQPQHF.

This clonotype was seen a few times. The chain's CDR3 is CASALDASSYNEQFF. The CDR3 nucleotides are TGCGCCAGTGCCCTGGACGCCAGCTCCTACAATGAGCAGTTCTTC. This chain joins TRBV4-1 and TRBJ2-1, with D hard to call. Germline CDR1 is MGHRA and CDR2 is YSYEKL. The CDR3 has 15 amino acids. Trimming removed 9 bases at V and 0 bases at J, with 15 bases between.

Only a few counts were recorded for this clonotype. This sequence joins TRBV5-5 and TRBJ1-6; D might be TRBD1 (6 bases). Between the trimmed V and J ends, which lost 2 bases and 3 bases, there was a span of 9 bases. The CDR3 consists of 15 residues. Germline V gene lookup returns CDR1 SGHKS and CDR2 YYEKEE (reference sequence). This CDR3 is CASSLRGLYNSPLHF. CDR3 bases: TGTGCCAGCAGCTTACGGGGGCTCTATAATTCACCCCTCCACTTT. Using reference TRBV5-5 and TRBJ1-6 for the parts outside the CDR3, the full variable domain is DAGVTQSPTHLIKTRGQQVTLRCSPISGHKSVSWYQQVLGQGPQFIFQYYEKEERGRGNFPDRFSARQFPNYSSELNVNALLLGDSALYLCASSLRGLYNSPLHFGNGTRLTVT.

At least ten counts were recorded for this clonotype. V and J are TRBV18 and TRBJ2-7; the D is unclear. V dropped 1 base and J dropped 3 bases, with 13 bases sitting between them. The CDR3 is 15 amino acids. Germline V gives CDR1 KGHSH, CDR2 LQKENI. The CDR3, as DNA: TGTGCCAGCTCACCACGGGGTGCAGAATTCTACGAGCAGTACTTC. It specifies CASSPRGAEFYEQYF.